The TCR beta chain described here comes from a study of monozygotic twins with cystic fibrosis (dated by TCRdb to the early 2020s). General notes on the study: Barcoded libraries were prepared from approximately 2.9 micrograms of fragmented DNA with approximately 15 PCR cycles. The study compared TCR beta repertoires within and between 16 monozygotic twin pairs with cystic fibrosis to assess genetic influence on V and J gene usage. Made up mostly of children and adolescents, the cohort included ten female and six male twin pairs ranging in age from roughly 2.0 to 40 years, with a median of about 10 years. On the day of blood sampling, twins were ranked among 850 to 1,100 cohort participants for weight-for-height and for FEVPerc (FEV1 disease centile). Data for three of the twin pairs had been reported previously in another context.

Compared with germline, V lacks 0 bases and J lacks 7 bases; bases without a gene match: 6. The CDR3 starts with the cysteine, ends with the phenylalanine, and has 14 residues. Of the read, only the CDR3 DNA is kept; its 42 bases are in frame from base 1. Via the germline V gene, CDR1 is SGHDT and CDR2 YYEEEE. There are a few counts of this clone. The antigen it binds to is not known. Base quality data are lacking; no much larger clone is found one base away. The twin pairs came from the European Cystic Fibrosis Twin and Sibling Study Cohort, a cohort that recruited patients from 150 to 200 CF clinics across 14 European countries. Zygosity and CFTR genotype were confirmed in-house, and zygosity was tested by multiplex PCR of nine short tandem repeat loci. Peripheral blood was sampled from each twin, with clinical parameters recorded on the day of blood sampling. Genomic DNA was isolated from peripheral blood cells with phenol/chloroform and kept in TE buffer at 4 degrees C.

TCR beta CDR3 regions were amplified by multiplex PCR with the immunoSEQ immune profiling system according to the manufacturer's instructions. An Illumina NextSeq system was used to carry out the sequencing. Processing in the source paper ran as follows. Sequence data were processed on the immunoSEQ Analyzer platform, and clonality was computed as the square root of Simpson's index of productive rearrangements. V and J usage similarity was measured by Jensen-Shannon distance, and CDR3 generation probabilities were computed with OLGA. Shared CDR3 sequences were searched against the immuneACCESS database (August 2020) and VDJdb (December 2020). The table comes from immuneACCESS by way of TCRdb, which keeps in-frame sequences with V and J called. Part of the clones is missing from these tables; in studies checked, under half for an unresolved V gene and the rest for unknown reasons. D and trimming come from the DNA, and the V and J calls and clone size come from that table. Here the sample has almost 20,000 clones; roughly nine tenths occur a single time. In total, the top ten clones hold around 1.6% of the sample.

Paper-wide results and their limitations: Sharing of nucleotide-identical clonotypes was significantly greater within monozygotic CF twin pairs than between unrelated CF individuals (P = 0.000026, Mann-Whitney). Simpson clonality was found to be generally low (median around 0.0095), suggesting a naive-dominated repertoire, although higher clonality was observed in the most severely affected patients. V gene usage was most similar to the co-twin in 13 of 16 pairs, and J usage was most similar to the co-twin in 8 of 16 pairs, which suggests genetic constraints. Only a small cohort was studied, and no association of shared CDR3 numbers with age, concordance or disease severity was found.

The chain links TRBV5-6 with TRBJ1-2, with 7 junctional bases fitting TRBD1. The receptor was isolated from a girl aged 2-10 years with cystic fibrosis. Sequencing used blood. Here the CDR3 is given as CASSLGTGVSGYTF. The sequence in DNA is TGTGCCAGCAGCTTGGGAACAGGGGTTAGTGGCTACACCTTC.